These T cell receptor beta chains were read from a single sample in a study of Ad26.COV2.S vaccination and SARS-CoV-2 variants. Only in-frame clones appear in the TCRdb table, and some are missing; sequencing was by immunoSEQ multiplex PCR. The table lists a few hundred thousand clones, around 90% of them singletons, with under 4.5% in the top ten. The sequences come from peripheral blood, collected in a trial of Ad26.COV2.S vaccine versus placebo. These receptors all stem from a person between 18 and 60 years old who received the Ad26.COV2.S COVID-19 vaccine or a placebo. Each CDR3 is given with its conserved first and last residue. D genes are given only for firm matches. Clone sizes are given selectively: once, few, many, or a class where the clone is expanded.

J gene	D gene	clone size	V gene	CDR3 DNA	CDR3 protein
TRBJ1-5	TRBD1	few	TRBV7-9	TGTGCCAGCAGCTTAGGAGGGACAGGGCTTCAGCCCCAGCATTTT	CASSLGGTGLQPQHF
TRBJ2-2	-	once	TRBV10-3	TGTGCCATCAGTGAGTCAGACAACACCGGGGAGCTGTTTTTT	CAISESDNTGELFF
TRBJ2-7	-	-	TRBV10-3	TGTGCCATCAGTGAGTCCCAGGTGGCCTACGAGCAGTACTTC	CAISESQVAYEQYF
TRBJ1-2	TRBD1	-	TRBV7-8	TGTGCCAGCAGCTTACCGACAGGGGCCGGAGGCTACACCTTC	CASSLPTGAGGYTF
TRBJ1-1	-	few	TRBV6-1	TGTGCCAGCAGTGAAGGAGGTTGGGACACTGAAGCTTTCTTT	CASSEGGWDTEAFF
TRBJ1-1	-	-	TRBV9	TGTGCCAGCAGCGTAGTATCCGAGATGAACACTGAAGCTTTCTTT	CASSVVSEMNTEAFF
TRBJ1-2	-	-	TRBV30	TGTGCCTGGTTATGGAACTATGGCTACACCTTC	CAWLWNYGYTF
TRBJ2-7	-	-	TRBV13	TGTGCCAGCAGCTTAGGGTCCTACGAGCAGTACTTC	CASSLGSYEQYF
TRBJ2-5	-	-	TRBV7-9	TGTGCCAGCAGTAAAGTAAGGGTAATGGGCGGCGAGACCCAGTACTTC	CASSKVRVMGGETQYF
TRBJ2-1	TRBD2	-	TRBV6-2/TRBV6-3	TGTGCCAGCAGTTCCCCGGGACTAGCAAATGAGCAGTTCTTC	CASSSPGLANEQFF
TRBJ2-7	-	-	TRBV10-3	TGTGCCATCAGTGTAGGGGGGACAGTCGCCTACGAGCAGTACTTC	CAISVGGTVAYEQYF
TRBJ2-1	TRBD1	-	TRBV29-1	TGCAGCGCAAGGACAGGGGGCTACAATGAGCAGTTCTTC	CSARTGGYNEQFF
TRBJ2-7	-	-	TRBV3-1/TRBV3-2	TGTGCCAGCAGCCAAGATTCGAGGCTATTCCCCTACGAGCAGTACTTC	CASSQDSRLFPYEQYF
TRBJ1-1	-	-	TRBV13	TGTGCCAGCAGTTTCGCACAGGGCTGGACTGAAGCTTTCTTT	CASSFAQGWTEAFF
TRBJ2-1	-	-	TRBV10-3	TGTGCCATCAGTGCGACTACCCTCCTCAATGAGCAGTTCTTC	CAISATTLLNEQFF
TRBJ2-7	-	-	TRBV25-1	TGTGCCAGCAGTGCAGGACCTGGCAACGAGCAGTACTTC	CASSAGPGNEQYF
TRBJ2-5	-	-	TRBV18	TGTGCCAGCTCAAAAGAGACCCAGTACTTC	CASSKETQYF